This T cell receptor beta chain was recorded in a study of T cell changes during pregnancy in multiple sclerosis. Between the trimmed V and J ends, which lost 3 bases and 2 bases, there was a span of 8 bases. Per the germline V gene, CDR1 is SGHTA and CDR2 is FQGTGA. This CDR3 region has 15 residues. TCRdb's table, derived via immunoSEQ multiplex PCR, lists solely in-frame clones and lacks some. The table records roughly 90,000 clones, approximately 89% of them present only once. V and J are TRBV7-3 and TRBJ2-6; D possibly corresponds to TRBD2 (5 bases). The sequence came from a female donor with multiple sclerosis, enrolled in a pregnancy study. The sequences come from peripheral blood, collected before pregnancy. CDR3 protein: CASSLGVPGANVLTF. The DNA of the CDR3 is TGTGCCAGCAGCTTGGGAGTACCTGGGGCCAACGTCCTGACTTTC.